The following is a T cell receptor (beta chain) sequence with its context. What it recognizes is unknown. This specimen comes from a study of T cell responses to AZD1222 COVID-19 vaccine. Study-level findings and limits: Sampling captured repertoires only after the peak T cell response. Receipt of two AZD1222 doses was followed by a rise in Spike-specific TCR breadth and depth.

The method was immunoSEQ multiplex PCR; TCRdb's version includes in-frame clones alone and lacks a portion of them. This sample yields around 150,000 clones, of which roughly 91% are seen a single time; 5% to 6.5% belongs to the top ten. Trimming pared 1 base from V and 4 bases from J, leaving 11 bases between. This CDR3 has 15 amino acids. Germline V CDR1 and CDR2: MGHRA, YSYEKL. The sequence came from an adult who received the AZD1222 COVID-19 vaccine. This specimen consisted of peripheral blood, obtained 28 days after the second AZD1222 dose. This chain connects TRBV4-1 to TRBJ1-5, with D possibly being TRBD1 (6 bases). The CDR3 protein is CASSQVGTPNQPQHF. CDR3 nucleotide sequence: TGCGCCAGCAGCCAAGTCGGGACACCGAATCAGCCCCAGCATTTT.